The rows below give T cell receptor beta chains drawn from one sample of a study of chemoradiotherapy in HPV16-positive cancers. TCRdb keeps only in-frame clones here, not all; method: immunoSEQ multiplex PCR. This table holds about 68,000 clones, about 90% found once. The sequencing here drew on blood, taken from a patient who underwent chemoradiotherapy. The receptors stem from a human donor with HPV-associated anogenital cancer. Both conserved end residues are part of each CDR3. D genes are given only for firm matches. Clone size is given for some rows only: seen once, a few or many times, or a class if the clone is expanded.

D gene: -
clone size: -
J gene: TRBJ1-5
CDR3 length: 17
V gene: TRBV6-1
CDR3 protein: CASSEVIGPYSNQPQHF
CDR3 DNA: TGTGCCAGCAGTGAGGTTATAGGACCTTATAGCAATCAGCCCCAGCATTTT

D gene: TRBD1
clone size: few
J gene: TRBJ1-4
CDR3 length: 15
V gene: TRBV7-9
CDR3 protein: CASSLSRQGDEKLFF
CDR3 DNA: TGTGCCAGCAGCTTATCTCGGCAGGGGGATGAAAAACTGTTTTTT

D gene: TRBD1
clone size: once
J gene: TRBJ2-3
CDR3 length: 14
V gene: TRBV30
CDR3 protein: CAWTKGQGTDTQYF
CDR3 DNA: TGTGCCTGGACCAAAGGACAGGGAACTGATACGCAGTATTTT

D gene: TRBD1
clone size: -
J gene: TRBJ2-1
CDR3 length: 14
V gene: TRBV19
CDR3 protein: CASSSPGQVNEQFF
CDR3 DNA: TGTGCCAGTAGTAGTCCTGGACAGGTCAATGAGCAGTTCTTC

D gene: -
clone size: once
J gene: TRBJ1-1
CDR3 length: 15
V gene: TRBV5-6
CDR3 protein: CASSLAGTGHTEAFF
CDR3 DNA: TGTGCCAGCAGCTTGGCCGGGACGGGGCACACTGAAGCTTTCTTT

D gene: -
clone size: -
J gene: TRBJ2-1
CDR3 length: 15
V gene: TRBV29-1
CDR3 protein: CSVEEQSGLYNEQFF
CDR3 DNA: TGCAGCGTTGAAGAACAGTCGGGACTGTACAATGAGCAGTTCTTC

D gene: TRBD1
clone size: -
J gene: TRBJ1-2
CDR3 length: 14
V gene: TRBV7-8
CDR3 protein: CASSSLGTDYGYTF
CDR3 DNA: TGTGCCAGCAGCTCTCTCGGGACAGACTATGGCTACACCTTC

D gene: -
clone size: -
J gene: TRBJ2-7
CDR3 length: 14
V gene: TRBV19
CDR3 protein: CASSIAGTYAEQYF
CDR3 DNA: TGTGCCAGTAGTATAGCCGGGACCTACGCCGAGCAGTACTTC

D gene: -
clone size: -
J gene: TRBJ1-4
CDR3 length: 17
V gene: TRBV6-1
CDR3 protein: CASSDGDPPLLNEKLFF
CDR3 DNA: TGTGCCAGCAGTGATGGGGACCCCCCACTCCTTAATGAAAAACTGTTTTTT

D gene: -
clone size: -
J gene: TRBJ1-1
CDR3 length: 13
V gene: TRBV25-1
CDR3 protein: CASSRWEATEAFF
CDR3 DNA: TGTGCCAGCAGTCGGTGGGAGGCCACTGAAGCTTTCTTT

D gene: TRBD2
clone size: -
J gene: TRBJ2-7
CDR3 length: 15
V gene: TRBV2
CDR3 protein: CAQVGTSGLTYEQYF
CDR3 DNA: TGTGCCCAGGTGGGGACTAGCGGCCTCACCTACGAGCAGTACTTC

D gene: TRBD1
clone size: -
J gene: TRBJ2-7
CDR3 length: 15
V gene: TRBV5-6
CDR3 protein: CASSSFNRGNYEQYF
CDR3 DNA: TGTGCCAGCAGCTCCTTCAACAGGGGAAACTACGAGCAGTACTTC

D gene: -
clone size: -
J gene: TRBJ2-3
CDR3 length: 15
V gene: TRBV28
CDR3 protein: CASRPGLYSTDTQYF
CDR3 DNA: TGTGCCAGCAGGCCGGGGCTATATAGCACAGATACGCAGTATTTT

D gene: -
clone size: -
J gene: TRBJ2-2
CDR3 length: 14
V gene: TRBV4-2
CDR3 protein: CASSQGVGAGELFF
CDR3 DNA: TGTGCCAGCAGCCAAGGAGTAGGGGCCGGGGAGCTGTTTTTT

D gene: -
clone size: -
J gene: TRBJ1-1
CDR3 length: 13
V gene: TRBV6-5
CDR3 protein: CASSYSTGTEAFF
CDR3 DNA: TGTGCCAGCAGTTACTCGACTGGGACTGAAGCTTTCTTT

D gene: -
clone size: -
J gene: TRBJ1-2
CDR3 length: 13
V gene: TRBV6-6
CDR3 protein: CASSYMGNYGYTF
CDR3 DNA: TGTGCCAGCAGTTACATGGGGAACTATGGCTACACCTTC

D gene: -
clone size: -
J gene: TRBJ1-3
CDR3 length: 12
V gene: TRBV7-9
CDR3 protein: CASSLIGNTIYF
CDR3 DNA: TGTGCCAGCAGCTTGATAGGAAACACCATATATTTT

D gene: -
clone size: -
J gene: TRBJ1-2
CDR3 length: 12
V gene: TRBV27
CDR3 protein: CASSLKGIGYTF
CDR3 DNA: TGTGCCAGCAGTTTAAAGGGAATCGGCTACACCTTC

D gene: -
clone size: -
J gene: TRBJ2-3
CDR3 length: 15
V gene: TRBV5-6
CDR3 protein: CASSLRTLATDTQYF
CDR3 DNA: TGTGCCAGCAGCTTGCGCACGTTGGCGACAGATACGCAGTATTTT

D gene: -
clone size: -
J gene: TRBJ1-4
CDR3 length: 11
V gene: TRBV28
CDR3 protein: CASSLDQKLFF
CDR3 DNA: TGTGCCAGCAGTTTAGATCAGAAACTGTTTTTT

D gene: -
clone size: -
J gene: TRBJ1-1
CDR3 length: 14
V gene: TRBV6-5
CDR3 protein: CASRARVGYAEAFF
CDR3 DNA: TGTGCCAGCAGAGCCAGGGTCGGGTACGCTGAAGCTTTCTTT

D gene: -
clone size: once
J gene: TRBJ1-1
CDR3 length: 12
V gene: TRBV30
CDR3 protein: CAWRARNTEAFF
CDR3 DNA: TGTGCCTGGAGAGCCAGGAACACTGAAGCTTTCTTT

D gene: -
clone size: few
J gene: TRBJ1-1
CDR3 length: 13
V gene: TRBV7-3
CDR3 protein: CASSRGPGTEAFF
CDR3 DNA: TGTGCCAGCAGCCGCGGTCCGGGGACTGAAGCTTTCTTT